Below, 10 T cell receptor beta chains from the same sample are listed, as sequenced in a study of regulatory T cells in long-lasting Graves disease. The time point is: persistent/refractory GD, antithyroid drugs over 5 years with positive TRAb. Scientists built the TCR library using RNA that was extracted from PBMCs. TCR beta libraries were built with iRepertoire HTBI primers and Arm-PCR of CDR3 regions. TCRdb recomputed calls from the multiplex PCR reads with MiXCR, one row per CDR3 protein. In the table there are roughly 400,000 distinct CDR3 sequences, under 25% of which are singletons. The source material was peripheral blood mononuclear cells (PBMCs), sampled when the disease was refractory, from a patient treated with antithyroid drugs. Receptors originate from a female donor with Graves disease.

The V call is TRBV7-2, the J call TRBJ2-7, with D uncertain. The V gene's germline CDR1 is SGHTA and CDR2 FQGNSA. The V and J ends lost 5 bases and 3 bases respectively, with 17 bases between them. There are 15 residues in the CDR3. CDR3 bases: TGTGCCAGCAGCCAAGAATCCTCCCCGGGCTACGAGCAGTACTTC. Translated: CASSQESSPGYEQYF.

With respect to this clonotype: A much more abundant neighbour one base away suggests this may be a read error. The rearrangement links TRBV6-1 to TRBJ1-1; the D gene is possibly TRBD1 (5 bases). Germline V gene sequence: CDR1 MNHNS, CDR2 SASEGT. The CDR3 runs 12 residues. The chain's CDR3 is CPSRIGTGRAFF. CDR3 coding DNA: TGTCCCAGCAGGATAGGGACCGGGAGAGCTTTCTTT.

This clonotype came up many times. CDR3 in DNA: TGCAGTGCTAGAGGCAAACAGGGTTCCTATAGCAATCAGCCCCAGCATTTT. It specifies CSARGKQGSYSNQPQHF. The chain links TRBV20-1 to TRBJ1-5, with D possibly TRBD1 on 6 matching bases. The germline V gene encodes CDR1 DFQATT and CDR2 SNEGSKA (reference sequence). The V end lost 1 base, the J end lost 0 bases, and 16 bases lay between the germline ends. The CDR3 is made up of 17 amino acids.

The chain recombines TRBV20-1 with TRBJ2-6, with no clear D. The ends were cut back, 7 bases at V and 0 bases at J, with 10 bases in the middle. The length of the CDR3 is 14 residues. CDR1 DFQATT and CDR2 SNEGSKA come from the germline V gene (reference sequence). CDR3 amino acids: CSVGPSSGANVLTF. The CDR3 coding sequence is TGCAGTGTTGGACCCAGCTCTGGGGCCAACGTCCTGACTTTC.

The CDR3 sequence: CASSNGQGPLYF. CDR3 nucleotide sequence: TGTGCCAGCAGTAACGGACAGGGGCCCTTGTACTTC. The chain couples TRBV6-1 to TRBJ2-7, with 9 bases matching TRBD1. J lost 12 bases, V lost 5 bases, and 8 bases had no gene match. This CDR3 is built from 12 residues. Germline V gene lookup returns CDR1 MNHNS and CDR2 SASEGT.

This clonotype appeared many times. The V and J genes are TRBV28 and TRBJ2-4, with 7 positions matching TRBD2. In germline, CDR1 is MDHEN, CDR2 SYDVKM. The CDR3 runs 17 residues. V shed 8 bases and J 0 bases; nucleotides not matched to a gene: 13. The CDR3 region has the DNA TGTGCCAGCCGGGAGAGGAGGAGCGGGGTAGCCAAAAACATTCAGTACTTC. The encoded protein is CASRERRSGVAKNIQYF.

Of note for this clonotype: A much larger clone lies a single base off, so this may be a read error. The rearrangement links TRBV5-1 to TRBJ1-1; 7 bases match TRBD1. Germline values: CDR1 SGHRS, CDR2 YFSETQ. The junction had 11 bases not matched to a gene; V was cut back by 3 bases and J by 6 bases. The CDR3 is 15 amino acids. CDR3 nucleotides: TGCGCCAGCAGCTGGGAACAGGGGAGAGTCGCTGAAGCTTTCTTT. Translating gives CASSWEQGRVAEAFF.

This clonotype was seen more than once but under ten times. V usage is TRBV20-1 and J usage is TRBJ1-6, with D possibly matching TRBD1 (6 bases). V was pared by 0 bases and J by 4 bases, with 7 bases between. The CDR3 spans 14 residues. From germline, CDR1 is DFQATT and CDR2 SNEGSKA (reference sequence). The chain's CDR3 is CSARDGQYNSPLHF. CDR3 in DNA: TGCAGTGCTAGAGACGGACAGTATAATTCACCCCTCCACTTT.

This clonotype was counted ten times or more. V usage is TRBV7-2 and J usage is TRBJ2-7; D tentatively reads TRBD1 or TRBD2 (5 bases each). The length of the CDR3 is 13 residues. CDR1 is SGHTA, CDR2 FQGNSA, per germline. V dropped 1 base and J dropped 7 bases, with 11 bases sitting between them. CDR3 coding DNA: TGTGCCAGCAGCTTAGGGGGGAGTCGGGAGCAGTACTTC. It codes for CASSLGGSREQYF.

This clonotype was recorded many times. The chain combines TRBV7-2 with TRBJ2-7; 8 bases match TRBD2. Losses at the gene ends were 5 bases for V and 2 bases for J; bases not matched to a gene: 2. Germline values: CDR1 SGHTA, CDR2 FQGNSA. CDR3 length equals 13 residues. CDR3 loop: CASSRAGAYEQYF. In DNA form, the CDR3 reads TGTGCCAGCAGCCGAGCGGGAGCCTACGAGCAGTACTTC. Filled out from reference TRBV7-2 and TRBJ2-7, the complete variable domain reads GAGVSQSPSNKVTEKGKDVELRCDPISGHTALYWYRQSLGQGLEFLIYFQGNSAPDKSGLPSDRFSAERTGGSVSTLTIQRTQQEDSAVYLCASSRAGAYEQYFGPGTRLTVT.